The 27 T cell receptor beta chains below were found in one sample sequenced in a study of T cells in Graves' hyperthyroidism and ophthalmopathy. From RNA transcripts, TCR beta CDR3 regions were amplified. An initial round of RT-PCR targeting the TCR CDR3 relied on the HTBI primer set. TCRdb re-called the multiplex PCR reads through MiXCR, storing one row per CDR3 protein. Of around 300,000 distinct CDR3 sequences listed, 20% to 25% are singletons. Sequenced: blood. The receptors were sampled from a man aged 30 to 45 with Graves' ophthalmopathy.

The gene calls are TRBV6-8 and TRBJ1-2; D unresolved. The CDR3 has 14 residues. CDR1 is MNHGY and CDR2 is SAAAGT in the germline V gene. V was cut by 4 bases and J by 1 base, with 10 bases left in between. CDR3 sequence: CASSSIQSNYGYTF. Here the CDR3 DNA reads TGTGCCAGCAGTTCCATACAGAGTAACTATGGCTACACCTTC.

In this sample, this clonotype turned up many times. This rearrangement joins TRBV30 to TRBJ1-6; D not resolved. Between the trimmed V and J ends, which lost 0 bases and 12 bases, there was a span of 6 bases. From germline, CDR1 is GTSNPN and CDR2 SVGIG (reference sequence). The CDR3 contains 11 residues. The CDR3 DNA reads TGTGCCTGGAGTGTCGGCGTACCCCTCCACTTT. Its translation: CAWSVGVPLHF.

This clonotype was seen at least ten times. The chain links TRBV28 to TRBJ1-1; 7 positions match TRBD1. This CDR3 spans 12 amino acids. Germline values: CDR1 MDHEN, CDR2 SYDVKM. Trimming took 5 bases from V and 7 from J; bases not matched to a gene: 4. The CDR3 sequence: CASSHQGGEAFF. The CDR3 bases are TGTGCCAGCAGTCACCAGGGGGGTGAAGCTTTCTTT.

This clonotype has just a few counts. The rearrangement links TRBV2 to TRBJ1-5, with 8 bases aligning to TRBD1. Germline trimming cut 7 bases from V and 4 bases from J; bases unmatched to any gene: 12. Germline CDR1 SNHLY, CDR2 FYNNEI. This CDR3 comprises 16 residues. CDR3 DNA: TGTGCCAGCACCTTCCTCCGGACAGGGACAAATCAGCCCCAGCATTTT. This sequence encodes CASTFLRTGTNQPQHF.

As for this clonotype: This CDR3 fails to terminate in the conserved phenylalanine or tryptophan, so it likely reflects a read error. The chain combines TRBV20-1 with TRBJ2-3, with 9 bases matching TRBD2. CDR1 is DFQATT and CDR2 is SNEGSKA in the germline V gene (reference sequence). The CDR3 has 15 residues. Unmatched junction bases numbered 11, after V lost 6 bases and J lost 4 bases. CDR3 residues: CSASIPAGGPDTQYL. The CDR3 nucleotides read TGCAGTGCCTCAATACCAGCGGGAGGACCAGATACGCAGTATCTT.

This clonotype was observed a few times. This chain connects TRBV7-9 to TRBJ2-1; the match to TRBD1 covers 9 bases. The germline gives CDR1 SEHNR, CDR2 FQNEAQ (reference sequence). CDR3 length equals 15 residues. J gave up 4 bases and V 5 bases, and 6 bases lay outside the gene matches. The CDR3 loop reads CASSTGTGMYNEQFF. The CDR3 DNA is TGTGCCAGCAGCACCGGGACAGGGATGTACAATGAGCAGTTCTTC. The variable domain in full, completed from reference TRBV7-9 and TRBJ2-1, reads DTGVSQNPRHKITKRGQNVTFRCDPISEHNRLYWYRQTLGQGPEFLTYFQNEAQLEKSRLLSDRFSAERPKGSFSTLEIQRTEQGDSAMYLCASSTGTGMYNEQFFGPGTRLTVL.

This clonotype appeared many times. The V call is TRBV3-1, the J call TRBJ2-7; no definite D call. V was shortened by 4 bases and J by 2 bases, with 15 bases between the two germline ends. The CDR3 spans 15 residues. Looked up from germline, CDR1 is LGHDT and CDR2 is YNNKEL (reference sequence). CDR3 nucleotides: TGTGCCAGCAGCCCAGCGTTTACTGGCGCCTACGAGCAGTACTTC. Translation: CASSPAFTGAYEQYF.

This chain links TRBV20-1 with TRBJ2-1; 15 bases are a match to TRBD2. V lost 3 bases and J lost 0; bases outside the gene matches: 12. The CDR3 runs to 20 residues. Germline V gene data show CDR1 as DFQATT and CDR2 as SNEGSKA (reference sequence). The CDR3 DNA follows: TGCAGTGCTAGGGGAAGGGGGGGACTAGCGGGAGGTATCTCCTACAATGAGCAGTTCTTC. Translated: CSARGRGGLAGGISYNEQFF.

This clonotype has only a few counts. The V and J genes are TRBV14 and TRBJ2-3; 10 bases map to TRBD1. The CDR3 spans 16 residues. Germline values: CDR1 SGHDN, CDR2 FVKESK. With 2 bases clipped from V and 1 base from J, the junction kept 3 bases outside the gene matches. CDR3 sequence: CASSQPGTGGTDTQYF. In DNA, the CDR3 is TGTGCCAGCAGCCAACCCGGGACAGGGGGCACAGATACGCAGTATTTT.

DNA of the CDR3: TGTGCCAGCACATACCGGGACGGGCGATATGAAAAACTGTTTTTT. This translates into CASTYRDGRYEKLFF. This chain connects TRBV6-1 to TRBJ1-4, with a possible D match to TRBD1 (5 bases). The CDR3 has 15 amino acids. V dropped 7 bases and J dropped 6 bases, with 18 bases sitting between them. Germline values: CDR1 MNHNS, CDR2 SASEGT.

This clonotype was observed many times. The chain recombines TRBV20-1 with TRBJ2-7, with D perhaps being TRBD1 or TRBD2 (5 bases each). Germline lookup yields CDR1 DFQATT and CDR2 SNEGSKA (reference sequence). V lost 3 bases and J lost 0, with 15 bases in between. The CDR3 covers 15 residues. CDR3 DNA sequence: TGCAGTGCTAGGCTGTTTGGGGGACCCTCCTACGAGCAGTACTTC. Protein: CSARLFGGPSYEQYF.

The gene calls are TRBV7-3 and TRBJ1-1; tentative D call: TRBD1 (6 bases). The V and J ends lost 5 bases and 5 bases respectively, with 15 bases between them. The CDR3 has 14 amino acids. From germline, CDR1 is SGHTA and CDR2 FQGTGA. CDR3 residues: CASSPDRHGTEAFF. CDR3 nucleotides: TGTGCCAGCAGCCCCGACAGGCATGGGACTGAAGCTTTCTTT.

This clonotype was seen only a few times. CDR3 sequence: CASRRTEINIQYF. DNA for the CDR3: TGTGCCAGCAGGCGGACAGAGATAAACATTCAGTACTTC. The V call is TRBV28, the J call TRBJ2-4, with a tentative D call TRBD1 (6 bases). Deletions cut 6 bases from V and 6 bases from J, with 12 bases between. Germline V lookup: CDR1 MDHEN, CDR2 SYDVKM. There are 13 residues in the CDR3.

The rearrangement links TRBV6-5 to TRBJ1-4; 10 bases are a match to TRBD1. Per germline, CDR1 MNHEY and CDR2 SVGAGI. V shed 4 bases and J 7 bases; nucleotides not matched to a gene: 3. There are 14 residues in the CDR3. The CDR3 spells CASSSRDRGEKLFF. The CDR3 DNA follows: TGTGCCAGCAGTTCCCGGGACAGGGGTGAAAAACTGTTTTTT.

The rearrangement joins TRBV7-9 to TRBJ2-1, with no clear D. Germline CDR1 is SEHNR and CDR2 is FQNEAQ (reference sequence). This CDR3 is 17 amino acids long. With 1 base removed from V and 9 bases from J, the gap between germline ends came to 22 bases. The CDR3 loop is CASSLEAGRSSLSEQFF. In DNA form, the CDR3 reads TGTGCCAGCAGCTTAGAGGCTGGTAGGTCTTCACTAAGTGAGCAGTTCTTC.

This clonotype has just a few counts. The chain combines TRBV5-6 with TRBJ1-6, with 8 bases identical to TRBD1. This CDR3 contains 14 residues. The ends lost 4 bases at V and 11 bases at J; junction bases unmatched: 8. The germline V gene encodes CDR1 SGHDT and CDR2 YYEEEE. CDR3 region: CASSGPGQVPPLHF. For the CDR3, the DNA is TGTGCCAGCAGCGGGCCGGGACAGGTGCCACCCCTCCACTTT.

In its sample, this clonotype was seen many times. This sequence joins TRBV30 and TRBJ2-3; 8 nucleotides agree with TRBD2. The CDR3 spans 13 residues. V was pared by 7 bases and J by 1 base, with 4 bases of the junction left unmatched. Per the germline V gene, CDR1 is GTSNPN and CDR2 is SVGIG (reference sequence). The CDR3 protein is CASTSGRTDTQYF. The CDR3 bases are TGTGCCTCCACTAGCGGTCGCACAGATACGCAGTATTTT.

This clonotype was recorded many times. The genes are TRBV11-2 and TRBJ2-1, with D possibly being TRBD1 or TRBD2 (6 bases each). CDR1 and CDR2 from the germline V gene are SGHAT and FQNNGV. The CDR3 consists of 14 residues. Trimming removed 7 bases at V and 5 bases at J, with 15 bases between. The CDR3 DNA follows: TGTGCCAGCATCAGGGGAGGATCGAACAATGAGCAGTTCTTC. It codes for CASIRGGSNNEQFF. Full variable domain (remainder filled in from reference TRBV11-2 and TRBJ2-1): EAGVAQSPRYKIIEKRQSVAFWCNPISGHATLYWYQQILGQGPKLLIQFQNNGVVDDSQLPKDRFSAERLKGVDSTLKIQPAKLEDSAVYLCASIRGGSNNEQFFGPGTRLTVL.

This clonotype was recorded a few times. The genes are TRBV11-3 and TRBJ1-2; D might be TRBD1 (5 bases). V was cut by 2 bases and J by 3 bases, with 13 bases left in between. Germline CDR1 reads SGHNT; CDR2 reads YENEEA. The CDR3 sequence is 15 residues long. CDR3 in amino acids: CASSLTPGTDYGYTF. The DNA for the CDR3 is TGTGCCAGCAGCTTAACCCCCGGGACCGACTATGGCTACACCTTC.

The chain links TRBV5-1 to TRBJ2-2; D is uncertain. The CDR3 is 14 amino acids. The germline V gene encodes CDR1 SGHRS and CDR2 YFSETQ. Between the trimmed V and J ends, which lost 4 bases and 6 bases, there was a span of 13 bases. For the CDR3, the DNA is TGCGCCAGCAGCGACGGTTACCGTGCCGGGGAGCTGTTTTTT. It translates to CASSDGYRAGELFF.

Only a few counts were recorded for this clonotype. The chain couples TRBV15 to TRBJ2-3; the match to TRBD1 covers 10 bases. The CDR3 has 15 residues. Losses at the gene ends were 3 bases for V and 1 base for J; bases not matched to a gene: 1. Germline CDR1 reads LNHNV; CDR2 reads YYDKDF (reference sequence). CDR3 in DNA: TGTGCCACCAGCAGGGGGACAGGGGGCACAGATACGCAGTATTTT. This encodes CATSRGTGGTDTQYF.

The gene calls are TRBV6-1 and TRBJ2-3; 7 bases agree with TRBD1. Germline CDR1 MNHNS, CDR2 SASEGT. The CDR3 spans 15 residues. Unmatched junction bases numbered 3, after V lost 3 bases and J lost 0 bases. CDR3 sequence reads: CASSEDRTSTDTQYF. In DNA, the CDR3 is TGTGCCAGCAGTGAGGACAGGACTAGCACAGATACGCAGTATTTT.

This clonotype turned up a few times. The chain uses TRBV2 and TRBJ1-3; D might be TRBD1 (6 bases). The CDR3 loop spans 14 amino acids. Per the germline V gene, CDR1 is SNHLY and CDR2 is FYNNEI. V lost 4 bases and J lost 3, with 10 bases in between. The CDR3 protein is CASSATGFGNTIYF. In nucleotides, the CDR3 is TGTGCCAGCAGTGCAACAGGGTTTGGAAACACCATATATTTT. Based on the CDR3 plus reference TRBV2 and TRBJ1-3, the full variable domain is EPEVTQTPSHQVTQMGQEVILRCVPISNHLYFYWYRQILGQKVEFLVSFYNNEISEKSEIFDDQFSVERPDGSNFTLKIRSTKLEDSAMYFCASSATGFGNTIYFGEGSWLTVV.

The table lists this clonotype with a few counts. This sequence joins TRBV27 and TRBJ2-5; D not certain. CDR3 length: 13 residues. With 1 base removed from V and 4 bases from J, the gap between germline ends came to 7 bases. The germline V gene encodes CDR1 MNHEY and CDR2 SMNVEV (reference sequence). The CDR3 reads CASSLYGSETQYF. DNA of the CDR3: TGTGCCAGCAGTTTATATGGGTCAGAGACCCAGTACTTC.

This clonotype was picked up a small number of times. The chain is built from TRBV11-2 and TRBJ1-3; D perhaps matches TRBD1 (5 bases). Germline V gene data show CDR1 as SGHAT and CDR2 as FQNNGV. Trimming stripped 5 bases from V and 4 bases from J, with 21 bases between. The CDR3 consists of 17 residues. The CDR3 coding sequence is TGTGCCAGCAGCGAGACCGGGACCGCCGTGAGAGGAAACACCATATATTTT. Its translation is CASSETGTAVRGNTIYF.

V is TRBV7-9 and J is TRBJ2-1, with 7 bases that match TRBD1. This CDR3 contains 14 residues. CDR1 SEHNR and CDR2 FQNEAQ come from the germline V gene (reference sequence). Trimming cost V 3 bases and J 3 bases; bases outside gene matches: 2. In DNA form, the CDR3 reads TGTGCCAGCAGCTTGACAGGGAACTACAATGAGCAGTTCTTC. Translated: CASSLTGNYNEQFF.

This sequence joins TRBV4-2 and TRBJ2-1; TRBD2 aligns across 13 bases. Germline-derived CDR1 and CDR2 are LGHNA and YNFKEQ. The CDR3 runs 15 residues. The J segment lost 6 bases and the V segment lost 6 bases, leaving 5 bases of the junction unmatched. The CDR3: CASRETSGRVNEQFF. In DNA, the CDR3 is TGTGCCAGCAGGGAAACTAGCGGGAGGGTCAATGAGCAGTTCTTC.